These T cell receptor beta chains were read from a single sample in a study of cytomegalovirus exposure and HLA in healthy donors. Data came from immunoSEQ multiplex PCR; TCRdb stores just in-frame clones and leaves some out. The sample yields 100,000 to 150,000 clones, approximately 77% seen once. Sequencing was done on a sample of PBMCs. The receptors shown here come from a man aged 18 to 29 in good health and CMV-seronegative. Both conserved end residues are part of each CDR3. A D gene is named only where the DNA matches it firmly. A clone size is listed for some rows: how often the clone was seen (once, few, many), or a class if it is expanded.

d_gene: NA
j_gene: TRBJ2-7
abundance: NA
v_gene: TRBV11-2
CDR3nt: TGTGCCAGCAGATCGGGGTACATCTACGAGCAGTACTTC
CDR3aa: CASRSGYIYEQYF

d_gene: TRBD1
j_gene: TRBJ2-5
abundance: once
v_gene: TRBV15
CDR3nt: TGTGCCACCAGCAGAGGGATCCTAGGACAGGGGGGTACGGAGACCCAGTACTTC
CDR3aa: CATSRGILGQGGTETQYF

d_gene: NA
j_gene: TRBJ2-3
abundance: NA
v_gene: TRBV5-1
CDR3nt: TGCGCCAGCAGCTTGGACAGGGCGGTCACAGATACGCAGTATTTT
CDR3aa: CASSLDRAVTDTQYF

d_gene: NA
j_gene: TRBJ2-1
abundance: NA
v_gene: TRBV4-2
CDR3nt: TGTGCCAGCAGCCAGGGCGTTCAAGTATTCTTC
CDR3aa: CASSQGVQVFF

d_gene: NA
j_gene: TRBJ2-7
abundance: NA
v_gene: TRBV13
CDR3nt: TGTGCCAGCACCGCGACAGGTAACTCCTACGAGCAGTACTTC
CDR3aa: CASTATGNSYEQYF

d_gene: NA
j_gene: TRBJ1-6
abundance: NA
v_gene: TRBV10-1
CDR3nt: TGCGCCAGCAGTGAGATGACATACCATAATTCACCCCTCCACTTT
CDR3aa: CASSEMTYHNSPLHF

d_gene: NA
j_gene: TRBJ2-2
abundance: NA
v_gene: TRBV7-2
CDR3nt: TGTGCCAGCACCCTGGGTGCGGGGATTGACACCGGGGAGCTGTTTTTT
CDR3aa: CASTLGAGIDTGELFF

d_gene: NA
j_gene: TRBJ2-7
abundance: NA
v_gene: TRBV5-8
CDR3nt: TGTGCCAGCAGCTTGGCGGGGGTCTACGAGCAGTACTTC
CDR3aa: CASSLAGVYEQYF

d_gene: TRBD1
j_gene: TRBJ1-2
abundance: few
v_gene: TRBV9
CDR3nt: TGTGCCAGCAGCGTAGTCGGGACAGGGAGTGGCTACACCTTC
CDR3aa: CASSVVGTGSGYTF

d_gene: TRBD2
j_gene: TRBJ2-1
abundance: NA
v_gene: TRBV18
CDR3nt: TGTGCCAGCTCTTCGGGAGGCTCCTACAATGAGCAGTTCTTC
CDR3aa: CASSSGGSYNEQFF

d_gene: TRBD1
j_gene: TRBJ1-4
abundance: NA
v_gene: TRBV2
CDR3nt: TGTGCCAGCAGTGAACAGGGGACAGGGGTAGAAAAACTGTTTTTT
CDR3aa: CASSEQGTGVEKLFF

d_gene: NA
j_gene: TRBJ1-5
abundance: few
v_gene: TRBV7-3
CDR3nt: TGTGCCAGCAGCCCCCCCACAGGGTATAACAATCAGCCCCAGCATTTT
CDR3aa: CASSPPTGYNNQPQHF

d_gene: TRBD1
j_gene: TRBJ1-2
abundance: NA
v_gene: TRBV29-1
CDR3nt: TGCAGCGTTGAAAGGACAGGCCATGGCTACACCTTC
CDR3aa: CSVERTGHGYTF

d_gene: TRBD2
j_gene: TRBJ2-7
abundance: once
v_gene: TRBV6-6
CDR3nt: TGTGCCAGCACCATAGCGGGTGGCGAGCAGTACTTC
CDR3aa: CASTIAGGEQYF

d_gene: TRBD2
j_gene: TRBJ2-1
abundance: NA
v_gene: TRBV6-5
CDR3nt: TGTGCCAGCCAGTTGGGCGTCGGGGGGAGGGATGAGCAGTTCTTC
CDR3aa: CASQLGVGGRDEQFF

d_gene: TRBD1
j_gene: TRBJ1-6
abundance: NA
v_gene: TRBV9
CDR3nt: TGTGCCAGCAGCTTTACGACAGGGCCCATAGATTCACCCCTCCACTTT
CDR3aa: CASSFTTGPIDSPLHF

d_gene: TRBD2
j_gene: TRBJ2-1
abundance: NA
v_gene: TRBV7-8
CDR3nt: TGTGCCAGCAGCTTGGGGGGACTAGCGGACTACAATGAGCAGTTCTTC
CDR3aa: CASSLGGLADYNEQFF